This is a list of T cell receptor beta chains from one sample in a study of cytomegalovirus exposure and HLA in healthy donors. Some clones are missing from TCRdb's copy, which holds only in-frame ones; the method was immunoSEQ multiplex PCR. The data show about 73,000 clones, 65% to 85% seen once. The sequenced sample was PBMCs. These receptors were taken from a man between 70 and 80 years old in good health and CMV-seronegative. Both conserved end residues are part of each CDR3. The order of the fields is V gene, CDR3 protein.

v_call: TRBV30
cdr3_aa: CAWSSRRFGQGFSYEQYF

v_call: TRBV18
cdr3_aa: CASSPGTDYGYTF

v_call: TRBV4-1
cdr3_aa: CASSQDIAGAAGANVLTF

v_call: TRBV10-2
cdr3_aa: CASSDTPMNTEAFF

v_call: TRBV19
cdr3_aa: CASSVSRGSYEQYF

v_call: TRBV28
cdr3_aa: CASSLGQLESSNQPQHF

v_call: TRBV27
cdr3_aa: CASSFGVGRGNYGYTF

v_call: TRBV13
cdr3_aa: CASSRRGGTEEAFF

v_call: TRBV6-1
cdr3_aa: CASSELTGDGYTF

v_call: TRBV7-2
cdr3_aa: CASSFGRIGNEQYF